Shown below are 30 T cell receptor beta chains from a single sample sequenced in a study of T-cell reconstitution after alpha-beta-depleted transplantation in children. During its preparation, the TCRbeta library received unique molecular identifiers. MiXCR, applied by TCRdb to the PCR reads, yields one record per CDR3 protein. The sample yields roughly 500,000 distinct CDR3 sequences, less than 35% seen once. Sequencing used PBMCs from the stem cell graft donor, obtained from the stem cell graft. These receptors all come from a human donor who donated a stem cell graft to a child with aplastic anemia.

The rearrangement uses TRBV15 and TRBJ2-3, with D perhaps TRBD2 (5 bases). In germline, CDR1 is LNHNV, CDR2 YYDKDF (reference sequence). V was shortened by 5 bases and J by 0 bases, with 21 bases between the two germline ends. The CDR3 spans 18 residues. In nucleotides, the CDR3 is TGTGCCACCAGCCTGTTAGCAGGCGGGCGGCCGAGCACAGATACGCAGTATTTT. This translates into CATSLLAGGRPSTDTQYF.

The chain uses TRBV20-1 and TRBJ2-5, with 14 bases matching TRBD2. This CDR3 comprises 17 residues. J lost 4 bases, V lost 0 bases, and 7 bases had no gene match. CDR1 is DFQATT and CDR2 is SNEGSKA in the germline V gene (reference sequence). CDR3 region: CSARERGLAGVRETQYF. The DNA for the CDR3 is TGCAGTGCTAGAGAGAGGGGACTAGCGGGAGTTAGAGAGACCCAGTACTTC.

The chain employs TRBV5-6 and TRBJ2-2; D not certain. Trimming stripped 0 bases from V and 5 bases from J, with 11 bases between. This CDR3 has 15 amino acids. The germline V gene has CDR1 SGHDT and CDR2 YYEEEE. CDR3 bases: TGTGCCAGCAGCTTGGCCGGCACGGTAACCGGGGAGCTGTTTTTT. Translated: CASSLAGTVTGELFF.

There are a few counts of this clonotype. The genes are TRBV9 and TRBJ2-5; 15 bases align to TRBD2. With 3 bases clipped from V and 4 bases from J, the junction kept 1 base outside the gene matches. Germline CDR1 SGDLS, CDR2 YYNGEE. The CDR3 sequence is 15 residues long. CDR3 nucleotide sequence: TGTGCCAGCAGCGCGGGACTAGCGGGAGGAGAGACCCAGTACTTC. Its translation: CASSAGLAGGETQYF.

The V gene is TRBV7-2, the J gene TRBJ1-4, with a possible D match to TRBD1 (6 bases). The CDR3 loop spans 15 amino acids. Germline CDR1 is SGHTA and CDR2 is FQGNSA. Trimming removed 4 bases from V and 7 bases from J, with 16 bases in between. CDR3 residues: CASSSDGRGGEKLFF. CDR3 nucleotide sequence: TGTGCCAGCAGCTCAGATGGCAGGGGCGGTGAAAAACTGTTTTTT.

V is TRBV6-5 and J is TRBJ2-7; D call uncertain. From germline, CDR1 is MNHEY and CDR2 SVGAGI. V was trimmed by 2 bases and J by 5 bases, leaving 10 bases between them. This CDR3 region has 13 residues. The CDR3 coding sequence is TGTGCCAGCAGTTACCCGGCGGCCCACGAGCAGTACTTC. Its translation: CASSYPAAHEQYF.

V is TRBV9 and J is TRBJ2-7; D remains unclear. The CDR3 runs 15 residues. CDR1 is SGDLS, CDR2 YYNGEE, per germline. The V and J ends lost 3 bases and 2 bases respectively, with 15 bases between them. The CDR3, as DNA: TGTGCCAGCAGCGCTAGGGCAGCGAATACCTACGAGCAGTACTTC. This gives the protein CASSARAANTYEQYF.

The chain couples TRBV6-5 to TRBJ2-7, with TRBD2 matching 7 bases. There are 14 residues in the CDR3. From germline, CDR1 is MNHEY and CDR2 SVGAGI. After removal of 7 bases from V and 5 bases from J, the junction contained 11 bases not matched to a gene. CDR3 loop: CASTTLPSGDEQYF. Here the CDR3 DNA reads TGTGCCAGCACTACTCTCCCTAGCGGCGACGAGCAGTACTTC.

This clonotype has only a few counts. The chain has TRBV20-1 and TRBJ1-2; no reliable D call. The CDR3 runs to 10 residues. Trimming took off 5 bases at V and 9 bases at J, with 10 bases between the two ends. Per the germline V gene, CDR1 is DFQATT and CDR2 is SNEGSKA (reference sequence). This CDR3 is CSARAVSYTF. In nucleotides, the CDR3 is TGCAGTGCTCGGGCCGTAAGCTACACCTTC.

The sample holds one count of this clonotype. For the CDR3, the DNA is TGCGCCAGCAGCCAAGTAAACGGGAGGTCCATCGATGATACCGGGGAGCTGTTTTTT. Protein: CASSQVNGRSIDDTGELFF. V and J are TRBV4-3 and TRBJ2-2, with 7 bases that match TRBD2. Trimming at V came to 1 base and at J to 5 bases, leaving 16 bases not matched to a gene. This CDR3 is built from 19 residues. Germline V gene sequence: CDR1 LGHNA, CDR2 YSLEER.

This clonotype was seen a handful of times. The chain links TRBV20-1 to TRBJ2-1; the D gene is possibly TRBD1 (6 bases). The CDR3 length is 16 residues. Looked up from germline, CDR1 is DFQATT and CDR2 is SNEGSKA (reference sequence). V was shortened by 0 bases and J by 0 bases, with 12 bases between the two germline ends. The CDR3 nucleotides are TGCAGTGCTAGAGATCCTGGGGGCAGCTCCTACAATGAGCAGTTCTTC. This codes for CSARDPGGSSYNEQFF.

The sample holds a few counts of this clonotype. This chain uses TRBV5-1 with TRBJ1-5, with TRBD1 identical over 7 bases. The ends lost 4 bases at V and 3 bases at J; junction bases unmatched: 4. Germline V gene data show CDR1 as SGHRS and CDR2 as YFSETQ. The CDR3 sequence is 14 residues long. The CDR3 protein is CASSDGTVNQPQHF. CDR3 coding DNA: TGCGCCAGCAGCGACGGGACAGTCAATCAGCCCCAGCATTTT.

This clonotype was counted only a few times. CDR3 bases: TGTGCCATCAGTGAAGGGGAGACTAGCGGGATTTCCTACGAGCAGTACTTC. It encodes CAISEGETSGISYEQYF. The chain has TRBV10-3 and TRBJ2-7; 11 bases align to TRBD2. Germline CDR1 reads ENHRY; CDR2 reads SYGVKD. V gave up 3 bases and J gave up 1 base; unmatched junction bases: 8. The CDR3 is 17 residues long.

This clonotype was counted only a few times. This chain connects TRBV28 to TRBJ2-3; TRBD2 aligns across 10 bases. The CDR3 has 15 amino acids. The germline V gene has CDR1 MDHEN and CDR2 SYDVKM. V shed 5 bases, J shed 4 bases, and the junction held 6 bases outside the gene matches. The CDR3, as DNA: TGTGCCAGCAGTCCTAGCGGGAGTAGGGCAGATACGCAGTATTTT. Its translation is CASSPSGSRADTQYF.

The rearrangement uses TRBV9 and TRBJ2-3; 7 nucleotides line up with TRBD2. From germline, CDR1 is SGDLS and CDR2 YYNGEE. V trimming: 3 bases; J trimming: 0 bases; junction bases outside the gene matches: 4. There are 15 residues in the CDR3. CDR3 sequence: CASSGSGPSTDTQYF. The CDR3 DNA sequence: TGTGCCAGCAGCGGTAGCGGGCCCAGCACAGATACGCAGTATTTT. Based on the CDR3 plus reference TRBV9 and TRBJ2-3, the full variable domain is DSGVTQTPKHLITATGQRVTLRCSPRSGDLSVYWYQQSLDQGLQFLIQYYNGEERAKGNILERFSAQQFPDLHSELNLSSLELGDSALYFCASSGSGPSTDTQYFGPGTRLTVL.

This clonotype appeared a few times. This rearrangement joins TRBV29-1 to TRBJ2-4; D remains unclear. Trimming pared 6 bases from V and 0 bases from J, leaving 9 bases between. The germline V gene encodes CDR1 SQVTM and CDR2 ANQGSEA. There are 13 residues in the CDR3. CDR3 in DNA: TGCAGCGTCCTGGCGGTAGCCAAAAACATTCAGTACTTC. This encodes CSVLAVAKNIQYF.

This clonotype was seen more than once but under ten times. For the CDR3, the DNA is TGCAGCGTTGAAGAGTTGGGACTGAACACCGGGGAGCTGTTTTTT. As protein: CSVEELGLNTGELFF. The chain employs TRBV29-1 and TRBJ2-2; weak D call: TRBD2 (6 bases). Germline CDR1 is SQVTM and CDR2 is ANQGSEA. The germline V and J ends were trimmed by 0 bases and 1 base, with 9 bases remaining between them. The CDR3 has 15 amino acids.

Only a few counts were recorded for this clonotype. This rearrangement joins TRBV25-1 to TRBJ2-1; D call uncertain. Per germline, CDR1 MGHDK and CDR2 SYGVNS. CDR3 length: 13 residues. With 4 bases removed from V and 8 bases from J, the gap between germline ends came to 12 bases. CDR3 nucleotide sequence: TGTGCCAGCAGTGGACTTCTCTGGGATGAGCAGTTCTTC. As protein: CASSGLLWDEQFF. Full variable domain (missing parts from reference TRBV25-1 and TRBJ2-1): EADIYQTPRYLVIGTGKKITLECSQTMGHDKMYWYQQDPGMELHLIHYSYGVNSTEKGDLSSESTVSRIRTEHFPLTLESARPSHTSQYLCASSGLLWDEQFFGPGTRLTVL.

The J gene is TRBJ2-5, the V gene TRBV6-2 or TRBV6-3; no reliable D call. Trimming stripped 2 bases from V and 5 bases from J, with 6 bases between. Germline values: CDR1 MNHEY, CDR2 SVGEGT. This CDR3 region has 12 residues. Here the CDR3 reads CASSYAYETQYF. The CDR3 DNA is TGTGCCAGCAGTTACGCCTATGAGACCCAGTACTTC.

This clonotype was seen a handful of times. The chain employs TRBV27 and TRBJ1-1, with D perhaps matching TRBD1 (6 bases). V dropped 3 bases and J dropped 2 bases, with 13 bases sitting between them. CDR1 MNHEY and CDR2 SMNVEV come from the germline V gene (reference sequence). This CDR3 has 15 residues. The CDR3 bases are TGTGCCAGCAGTTTCCTAGACAGGCTCAACACTGAAGCTTTCTTT. Its protein is CASSFLDRLNTEAFF.

The chain joins TRBV7-2 to TRBJ1-2, with D hard to call. Deletions cut 2 bases from V and 5 bases from J, with 15 bases between. The CDR3 runs 15 residues. From germline, CDR1 is SGHTA and CDR2 FQGNSA. The CDR3 loop reads CASSLLSTKPYGYTF. CDR3 coding DNA: TGTGCCAGCAGCTTACTTTCGACTAAACCTTATGGCTACACCTTC.

This clonotype has a count of ten or more. The V gene is TRBV28, the J gene TRBJ2-1; weak D call: TRBD1 (6 bases). The CDR3 length is 16 residues. The germline V gene encodes CDR1 MDHEN and CDR2 SYDVKM. Trimming left V 1 base short and J 6 bases short, with 16 bases between. This CDR3 reads CASSLYRAGVGNEQFF. The CDR3 coding sequence is TGTGCCAGCAGTTTATACAGGGCAGGGGTTGGCAATGAGCAGTTCTTC.

The V gene is TRBV11-2, the J gene TRBJ1-1, with D possibly TRBD1 on 5 matching bases. The CDR3 totals 15 residues. The V end was cut by 5 bases, the J end by 1 base, with 14 bases between. The V gene's germline CDR1 is SGHAT and CDR2 FQNNGV. CDR3: CASSASGTANTEAFF. The CDR3 DNA follows: TGTGCCAGCAGCGCCTCCGGGACGGCGAACACTGAAGCTTTCTTT. The full variable domain, in which reference TRBV11-2 and TRBJ1-1 provide the parts outside the CDR3, is EAGVAQSPRYKIIEKRQSVAFWCNPISGHATLYWYQQILGQGPKLLIQFQNNGVVDDSQLPKDRFSAERLKGVDSTLKIQPAKLEDSAVYLCASSASGTANTEAFFGQGTRLTVV.

The gene calls are TRBV10-1 and TRBJ2-7; TRBD2 is a possible D gene (6 bases). CDR3 size: 16 residues. Germline V gives CDR1 WNHNN, CDR2 SYGVQD (reference sequence). The germline V and J ends were trimmed by 2 bases and 6 bases, with 20 bases remaining between them. CDR3 residues: CASSEGGAVSAREQYV. CDR3 nucleotides: TGCGCCAGCAGTGAGGGAGGGGCAGTATCCGCCCGCGAGCAGTACGTC.

This clonotype showed up just a few times. CDR3 sequence reads: CASSPTGPQETQYF. CDR3 DNA: TGTGCCAGCAGTCCCACCGGACCCCAAGAGACCCAGTACTTC. The V and J genes are TRBV12-3 or TRBV12-4 and TRBJ2-5; D remains ambiguous. V gave up 5 bases and J gave up 1 base, with 11 bases separating them. The CDR3 length is 14 residues.

This chain connects TRBV12-3 or TRBV12-4 to TRBJ2-2, with 7 bases that match TRBD2. CDR3 size: 19 residues. The V and J ends lost 6 bases and 0 bases, in that order; junction bases with no gene match: 16. The CDR3 DNA reads TGTGCCAGCAGCCCCACGTCCCAGGTAGCGGGCTCGAACACCGGGGAGCTGTTTTTT. Protein sequence: CASSPTSQVAGSNTGELFF.

This clonotype was seen a few times. The J gene is TRBJ1-1, the V gene TRBV18; D remains ambiguous. Trimming left V 5 bases short and J 0 bases short, with 10 bases between. The germline V gene encodes CDR1 KGHSH and CDR2 LQKENI. The CDR3 has 14 amino acids. The CDR3, as DNA: TGTGCCAGCTCATCACGCCAGCTGAACACTGAAGCTTTCTTT. Residues: CASSSRQLNTEAFF.

The chain joins TRBV6-5 to TRBJ2-1; D perhaps matches TRBD1 (6 bases). The CDR3 totals 13 residues. Germline V gene data show CDR1 as MNHEY and CDR2 as SVGAGI. Trimming pared 4 bases from V and 6 bases from J, leaving 10 bases between. CDR3 protein: CASSSRTVNEQFF. The CDR3 DNA sequence: TGTGCCAGCAGTTCCCGGACAGTCAATGAGCAGTTCTTC.

This chain connects TRBV25-1 to TRBJ2-3; D is ambiguous. Trimming removed 4 bases from V and 0 bases from J, with 14 bases in between. CDR3 length equals 16 residues. Germline loops: CDR1 MGHDK, CDR2 SYGVNS. CDR3 nucleotides: TGTGCCAGCAGTGGCCAGTCCTGGTACAGCACAGATACGCAGTATTTT. It codes for CASSGQSWYSTDTQYF.

About this clonotype: A junction boundary mismatches the germline segment, possibly from a read error. V usage is TRBV20-1 and J usage is TRBJ2-1; 11 bases align to TRBD2. Looked up from germline, CDR1 is DFQATT and CDR2 is SNEGSKA (reference sequence). The CDR3 is 17 amino acids. CDR3 protein: CSASDDLAGGSFNEQFF. The CDR3 DNA reads as TGCAGTGCTAGTGACGACTTAGCGGGAGGGTCCTTCAATGAGCAGTTCTTC.